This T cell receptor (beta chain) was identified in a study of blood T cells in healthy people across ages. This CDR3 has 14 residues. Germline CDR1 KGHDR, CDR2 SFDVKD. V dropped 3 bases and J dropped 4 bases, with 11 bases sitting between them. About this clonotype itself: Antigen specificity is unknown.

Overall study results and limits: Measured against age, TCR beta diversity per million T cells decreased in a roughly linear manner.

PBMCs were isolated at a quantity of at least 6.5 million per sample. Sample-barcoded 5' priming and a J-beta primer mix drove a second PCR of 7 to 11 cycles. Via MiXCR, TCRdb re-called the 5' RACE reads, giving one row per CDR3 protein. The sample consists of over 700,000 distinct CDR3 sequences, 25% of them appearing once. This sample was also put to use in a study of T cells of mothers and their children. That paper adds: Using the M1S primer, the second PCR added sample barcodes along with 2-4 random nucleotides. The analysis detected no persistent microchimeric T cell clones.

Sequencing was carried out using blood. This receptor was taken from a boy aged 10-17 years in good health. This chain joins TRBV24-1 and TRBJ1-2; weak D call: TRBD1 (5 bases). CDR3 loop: CATSDRPGLYGYTF. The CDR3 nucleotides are TGTGCCACCAGTGATCGCCCGGGACTCTATGGCTACACCTTC.